These 31 T cell receptor beta chains came from one sample sequenced in a study of beta chain features in type 1 diabetes (dated 2018 in TCRdb). The library was prepared using the immunoSEQ multiplex PCR assay. The entire isolated RNA was reverse transcribed using the High Capacity cDNA Reverse Transcription Kit, and thus expressed TCRB transcripts were sequenced. TCRdb limited this immuneACCESS table to in-frame rearrangements with V and J called. A share of clones is missing; checked studies link under half to unresolved V genes, and the rest is unexplained. Present in this sample are fewer than 350,000 clones, around 7.3% of which were seen just once. The ten largest clones add up to roughly 1% of the sample. Sequencing input: central memory CD4+ T cells from blood. These TCRs come from a woman under 30 in good health.

This clone was observed a few times. The rearrangement uses TRBV6-4 and TRBJ2-1, with TRBD1 identical over 8 bases. The germline gives CDR1 MRHNA, CDR2 SNTAGT. J was trimmed by 9 bases and V by 6 bases; bases with no gene match: 13. There are 15 residues in the CDR3. CDR3 residues: CASRKESGGAGEQFF. CDR3 nucleotides: TGTGCCAGCAGGAAAGAATCAGGGGGCGCAGGTGAGCAGTTCTTC.

This clone showed up many times. The V call is TRBV14, the J call TRBJ1-1; D is perhaps TRBD1 (5 bases). V gave up 2 bases and J gave up 8 bases, with 12 bases separating them. Germline CDR1 SGHDN, CDR2 FVKESK. CDR3 length equals 13 residues. The CDR3 loop reads CASSQSRQLEAFF. The CDR3 DNA reads as TGTGCCAGCAGCCAAAGCCGACAGCTAGAAGCTTTCTTT.

The chain uses TRBV7-3 and TRBJ1-1, with 8 bases that match TRBD1. From germline, CDR1 is SGHTA and CDR2 FQGTGA. There are 14 residues in the CDR3. V dropped 5 bases and J dropped 7; count of bases not matched to a gene: 9. In nucleotides, the CDR3 is TGTGCCAGCAGCCGGACAGGGACGGCGGGTGAAGCTTTCTTT. This codes for CASSRTGTAGEAFF. Full variable domain (remainder filled in from reference TRBV7-3 and TRBJ1-1): GAGVSQTPSNKVTEKGKYVELRCDPISGHTALYWYRQSLGQGPEFLIYFQGTGAADDSGLPNDRFFAVRPEGSVSTLKIQRTERGDSAVYLCASSRTGTAGEAFFGQGTRLTVV.

The chain employs TRBV7-2 and TRBJ2-5, with D tentatively TRBD2 (6 bases). With 1 base removed from V and 6 bases from J, the gap between germline ends came to 15 bases. CDR3 length equals 15 residues. Per germline, CDR1 SGHTA and CDR2 FQGNSA. The DNA of the CDR3 is TGTGCCAGCAGCTTAGATCTTGGGAGGTCAAAGACCCAGTACTTC. As protein: CASSLDLGRSKTQYF.

Ten or more counts support this clone. The chain couples TRBV7-2 to TRBJ2-5; the D call may be TRBD1 or TRBD2 (5 bases each). Germline-derived CDR1 and CDR2 are SGHTA and FQGNSA. The CDR3 has 14 amino acids. V lost 11 bases, J lost 4 bases, and 20 bases lay in between. CDR3: CASVRVAGGETQYF. Written as DNA, the CDR3 is TGTGCCTCGGTCAGGGTAGCTGGGGGAGAGACCCAGTACTTC.

This clone was counted a few times. CDR3: CASSRSGTSGNNEQFF. In DNA form, the CDR3 reads TGTGCCAGCAGCCGCTCCGGGACTAGCGGAAACAATGAGCAGTTCTTC. The rearrangement links TRBV4-2 to TRBJ2-1, with 11 nucleotides matching TRBD2. In germline, CDR1 is LGHNA, CDR2 YNFKEQ. CDR3 length: 16 amino acids. V lost 4 bases to trimming and J lost 5 bases; unmatched junction nucleotides: 7.

The sample holds a few counts of this clone. This chain joins TRBV9 and TRBJ2-1, with unresolved D. Germline V lookup: CDR1 SGDLS, CDR2 YYNGEE. The ends were cut back, 0 bases at V and 6 bases at J, with 10 bases in the middle. CDR3 length: 14 residues. Written as DNA, the CDR3 is TGTGCCAGCAGCGTAGCTACCGACTCCAATGAGCAGTTCTTC. This codes for CASSVATDSNEQFF.

The chain combines TRBV7-2 with TRBJ2-3; D might be TRBD2 (5 bases). Germline V CDR1 and CDR2: SGHTA, FQGNSA. The CDR3 sequence is 15 residues long. V was clipped by 1 base and J by 5 bases, with 13 bases between them. Here the CDR3 reads CASSLGGRRQDTQYF. The CDR3 DNA reads as TGTGCCAGCAGCTTAGGTGGGCGGAGGCAAGATACGCAGTATTTT.

The J gene is TRBJ1-1, the V gene TRBV9; D is perhaps TRBD1 (6 bases). CDR1 is SGDLS, CDR2 YYNGEE, per germline. This CDR3 spans 14 amino acids. V lost 3 bases and J 6 bases, leaving 15 bases between the germline ends. The CDR3 DNA sequence: TGTGCCAGCAGCGCTCGAGGGGGGGGCGCTGAAGCTTTCTTT. Residues: CASSARGGGAEAFF.

This clone was detected only a few times. The chain recombines TRBV18 with TRBJ2-1; 8 nucleotides match TRBD2. The germline gives CDR1 KGHSH, CDR2 LQKENI. V shed 1 base, J shed 4 bases, and the junction held 3 bases outside the gene matches. The CDR3 contains 15 residues. CDR3 residues: CASSPRREGYNEQFF. The CDR3 nucleotides read TGTGCCAGCTCACCACGCCGGGAGGGGTACAATGAGCAGTTCTTC.

This clone was seen repeatedly, ten times or more. The chain couples TRBV4-3 to TRBJ2-5; a possible D gene is TRBD2 (5 bases). The V end was cut by 0 bases, the J end by 5 bases, with 13 bases between. This CDR3 spans 15 amino acids. In germline, CDR1 is LGHNA, CDR2 YSLEER. Written as DNA, the CDR3 is TGCGCCAGCAGCCAAGATCCGGCTAGCTGGGAGACCCAGTACTTC. It is translated as CASSQDPASWETQYF.

The V gene is TRBV11-2, the J gene TRBJ2-3; 8 bases map to TRBD2. V trimming: 4 bases; J trimming: 6 bases; junction bases outside the gene matches: 18. The CDR3 loop spans 18 amino acids. The V gene's germline CDR1 is SGHAT and CDR2 FQNNGV. The CDR3 protein is CASSSSRSSGRGRDTQYF. CDR3 nucleotide sequence: TGTGCCAGCAGCTCCTCACGCTCGAGCGGGAGAGGTCGGGATACGCAGTATTTT.

This clone was recorded a few times. J is TRBJ2-3 and V is TRBV5-1; no firm D call. CDR3 length: 11 residues. V was pared by 5 bases and J by 5 bases, with 6 bases between. From germline, CDR1 is SGHRS and CDR2 YFSETQ. The CDR3, as DNA: TGCGCCAGCAGTCAACAAGATACGCAGTATTTT. Encoded protein: CASSQQDTQYF.

The chain carries TRBV7-7 and TRBJ2-1; either TRBD1 or TRBD2 may supply D (5 bases each). There are 17 residues in the CDR3. The germline V and J ends were trimmed by 5 bases and 0 bases, with 17 bases remaining between them. Germline V gene lookup returns CDR1 SSHAT and CDR2 FNYEAQ (reference sequence). Here the CDR3 reads CASSPDVGASSYNEQFF. Here the CDR3 DNA reads TGTGCCAGCAGCCCAGACGTCGGGGCGAGCTCCTACAATGAGCAGTTCTTC.

Many counts were recorded for this clone. The V gene is TRBV15, the J gene TRBJ2-1; D may be TRBD2 (5 bases). Trimming removed 0 bases from V and 0 bases from J, with 15 bases in between. The CDR3 has 18 residues. The germline V gene encodes CDR1 LNHNV and CDR2 YYDKDF (reference sequence). DNA for the CDR3: TGTGCCACCAGCAGAGATCGGTGGGGAGCTAGCTCCTACAATGAGCAGTTCTTC. It codes for CATSRDRWGASSYNEQFF.

The gene calls are TRBV7-6 and TRBJ1-2; no firm D call. Germline values: CDR1 SGHVS, CDR2 FNYEAQ. V dropped 2 bases and J dropped 3 bases, with 7 bases sitting between them. The CDR3 runs to 13 residues. The CDR3 DNA is TGTGCCAGCAGCTTAAACACATACTATGGCTACACCTTC. This translates into CASSLNTYYGYTF. Variable domain in full (rest from reference TRBV7-6 and TRBJ1-2): GAGVSQSPRYKVTKRGQDVALRCDPISGHVSLYWYRQALGQGPEFLTYFNYEAQQDKSGLPNDRFSAERPEGSISTLTIQRTEQRDSAMYRCASSLNTYYGYTFGSGTRLTVV.

This clone occurred a few times. This CDR3 is CASSLGGGAETQYF. The CDR3 nucleotides are TGTGCCAGCAGCCTAGGGGGCGGAGCGGAGACCCAGTACTTC. The rearrangement links TRBV7-2 to TRBJ2-5; 7 bases fit TRBD1. The CDR3 loop spans 14 amino acids. CDR1 and CDR2 (germline): SGHTA, FQGNSA. Trimming at V came to 5 bases and at J to 5 bases, leaving 8 bases not matched to a gene.

This clone was observed many times. V is TRBV10-3 and J is TRBJ2-7; 7 bases map to TRBD2. From germline, CDR1 is ENHRY and CDR2 SYGVKD. With 7 bases clipped from V and 1 base from J, the junction kept 4 bases outside the gene matches. The CDR3 is made up of 13 amino acids. The CDR3, as DNA: TGTGCCATCAAGGCGGGAGAGTCCTACGAGCAGTACTTC. Protein: CAIKAGESYEQYF.

The chain uses TRBV4-2 and TRBJ2-5; TRBD1 matches 8 bases. The germline gives CDR1 LGHNA, CDR2 YNFKEQ. V shed 3 bases and J 2 bases; nucleotides not matched to a gene: 2. CDR3 size: 14 residues. The CDR3 region is CASSHGQGQETQYF. Here the CDR3 DNA reads TGTGCCAGCAGCCACGGACAGGGTCAAGAGACCCAGTACTTC.

This clone was observed many times. The genes are TRBV18 and TRBJ1-1; no clear D gene. Trimming took 3 bases from V and 2 from J, leaving 10 bases between them. Germline CDR1 KGHSH, CDR2 LQKENI. This CDR3 has 14 residues. Here the CDR3 DNA reads TGTGCCAGCTCACCTTTGGGATCTAACACTGAAGCTTTCTTT. This encodes CASSPLGSNTEAFF. The complete variable domain, with remaining parts taken from reference TRBV18 and TRBJ1-1, reads NAGVMQNPRHLVRRRGQEARLRCSPMKGHSHVYWYRQLPEEGLKFMVYLQKENIIDESGMPKERFSAEFPKEGPSILRIQQVVRGDSAAYFCASSPLGSNTEAFFGQGTRLTVV.

The chain recombines TRBV2 with TRBJ2-5, with D perhaps matching TRBD2 (5 bases). The DNA end is a closer match to TRBJ2-7, so the J assignment may be wrong. Germline V gene data show CDR1 as SNHLY and CDR2 as FYNNEI. The CDR3 consists of 15 residues. As DNA, the CDR3 is TGTGCCAGCAGTGAAGAAAGGAGCGGCTCCTACGAGCAGTACTTC. Translation gives CASSEERSGSYEQYF.

This clone was seen ten or more times. The chain combines TRBV5-1 with TRBJ2-5; 7 bases fit TRBD1. The trim removed 4 bases at V and 3 bases at J, leaving 12 bases unmatched. The germline CDR1 and CDR2 sequences are SGHRS and YFSETQ. This CDR3 region has 16 residues. CDR3 DNA: TGCGCCAGCAGCCGATTACCAACAGGGGCAGAAGAGACCCAGTACTTC. This encodes CASSRLPTGAEETQYF.

At least ten counts were recorded for this clone. The chain uses TRBV11-2 and TRBJ2-3, with D perhaps TRBD2 (5 bases). The CDR3 consists of 15 residues. CDR1 and CDR2 from the germline V gene are SGHAT and FQNNGV. The ends were cut back, 4 bases at V and 2 bases at J, with 13 bases in the middle. The CDR3 DNA reads as TGTGCCAGCAGCTCCCTTAGCGACCTCACAGATACGCAGTATTTT. It is translated as CASSSLSDLTDTQYF. The full variable domain, completed using reference TRBV11-2 and TRBJ2-3, is EAGVAQSPRYKIIEKRQSVAFWCNPISGHATLYWYQQILGQGPKLLIQFQNNGVVDDSQLPKDRFSAERLKGVDSTLKIQPAKLEDSAVYLCASSSLSDLTDTQYFGPGTRLTVL.

This clone was seen only a few times. The rearrangement joins TRBV10-3 to TRBJ2-7; the D is unclear. V was cut by 11 bases and J by 3 bases, with 17 bases left in between. Germline V gene data show CDR1 as ENHRY and CDR2 as SYGVKD. This CDR3 comprises 13 residues. CDR3 nucleotide sequence: TGTGCCGTCTCAAGACATTCCCACTACGAGCAGTACTTC. Residues: CAVSRHSHYEQYF.

This clone was picked up a small number of times. The chain employs TRBV6-5 and TRBJ1-1, with unresolved D. Between the trimmed V and J ends, which lost 5 bases and 6 bases, there was a span of 16 bases. CDR1 is MNHEY, CDR2 SVGAGI, per germline. CDR3 size: 14 residues. CDR3 nucleotides: TGTGCCAGCAGTGAAGTTACGGGTATCCCTGAAGCTTTCTTT. It translates to CASSEVTGIPEAFF.

This clone was recorded a few times. The chain is built from TRBV15 and TRBJ2-2; 7 bases agree with TRBD1. The CDR3 covers 15 residues. The ends lost 3 bases at V and 4 bases at J; junction bases unmatched: 5. Per germline, CDR1 LNHNV and CDR2 YYDKDF (reference sequence). CDR3 DNA sequence: TGTGCCACCAGCAGGATCCGACAGGGCACCGGGGAGCTGTTTTTT. Protein: CATSRIRQGTGELFF.

This chain uses TRBV18 with TRBJ2-1; 9 nucleotides align to TRBD2. V shed 1 base and J 8 bases; nucleotides not matched to a gene: 6. Germline loops: CDR1 KGHSH, CDR2 LQKENI. The CDR3 has 15 residues. The CDR3 coding sequence is TGTGCCAGCTCACCACTAGCGGGAGCCTTCGATGAGCAGTTCTTC. Translated: CASSPLAGAFDEQFF.

The sample holds a few counts of this clone. The CDR3 is CASSPSPLYEQYV. The CDR3 bases are TGTGCCAGCAGCCCTTCCCCTCTCTACGAGCAGTACGTC. The chain is built from TRBV4-2 and TRBJ2-7, with no clear D. The CDR3 is 13 amino acids. V lost 4 bases to trimming and J lost 3 bases, with 10 bases between them. Germline V gene lookup returns CDR1 LGHNA and CDR2 YNFKEQ.

This clone was detected only a few times. The chain uses TRBV28 and TRBJ2-3; 9 bases fit TRBD1. V trimming: 1 base; J trimming: 5 bases; junction bases outside the gene matches: 4. CDR3 length: 15 amino acids. Germline V gene sequence: CDR1 MDHEN, CDR2 SYDVKM. The CDR3 is CASSLFGTGKDTQYF. DNA for the CDR3: TGTGCCAGCAGTTTATTTGGGACAGGGAAAGATACGCAGTATTTT.

V usage is TRBV19 and J usage is TRBJ1-4; TRBD1 matches at 7 bases. CDR1 LNHDA and CDR2 SQIVND come from the germline V gene (reference sequence). The CDR3 has 13 amino acids. J gave up 4 bases and V 9 bases, and 5 bases lay outside the gene matches. CDR3: CASWNRGNEKLFF. The CDR3 bases are TGTGCCAGCTGGAACAGGGGTAATGAAAAACTGTTTTTT.

This clone has only a few counts. This chain uses TRBV5-4 with TRBJ2-5; 13 positions agree with TRBD2. Germline CDR1 and CDR2: SGHNT and YYREEE (reference sequence). The CDR3 contains 17 residues. The trim removed 5 bases at V and 5 bases at J, leaving 12 bases unmatched. The CDR3 is CASSHGLAGAAGETQYF. The CDR3 DNA is TGTGCCAGCAGTCACGGACTAGCGGGGGCCGCAGGGGAGACCCAGTACTTC.